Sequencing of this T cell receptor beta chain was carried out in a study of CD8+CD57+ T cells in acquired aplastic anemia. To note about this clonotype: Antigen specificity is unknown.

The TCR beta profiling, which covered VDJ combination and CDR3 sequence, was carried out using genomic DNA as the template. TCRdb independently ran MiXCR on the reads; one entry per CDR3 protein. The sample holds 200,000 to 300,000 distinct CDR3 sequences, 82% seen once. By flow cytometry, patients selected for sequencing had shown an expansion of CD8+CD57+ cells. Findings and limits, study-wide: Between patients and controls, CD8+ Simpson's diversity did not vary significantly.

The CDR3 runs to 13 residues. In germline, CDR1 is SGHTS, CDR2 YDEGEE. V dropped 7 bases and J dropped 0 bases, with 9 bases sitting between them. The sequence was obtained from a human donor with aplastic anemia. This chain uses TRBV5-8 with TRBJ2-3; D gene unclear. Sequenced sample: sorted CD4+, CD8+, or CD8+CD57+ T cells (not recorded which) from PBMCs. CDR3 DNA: TGTGCCAGCGGCTATACTAGCACAGATACGCAGTATTTT. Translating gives CASGYTSTDTQYF.